One and the same sample provided the 6 T cell receptor beta chains below, sequenced in a study of CD8+ T cells in alopecia areata (dated by TCRdb to about 2018). Libraries were made using the immunoSEQ multiplex PCR assay. RNA was extracted from all samples and reverse transcribed into cDNA as template for TCR sequencing. TCRdb's version of the immuneACCESS table is confined to in-frame rearrangements and falls short of the full clone set. An unresolved V gene accounts for under half of the shortfall where checked; the remainder is of unknown origin. Present in this sample are some 42,000 clones, around nine tenths of which were seen just once. The top ten hold over 15% of the sample. Explained via the paper, the time point label denotes: roughly 24 weeks on oral tofacitinib. Read against the paper, the sample's treatment or condition label means: oral pan-JAK inhibitor, 5-10 mg twice daily. The sample here was CD8+ T cells sorted from blood, taken at week 24, from a patient treated with tofacitinib. The origin of the receptors is a human donor with alopecia areata.

A word on this clone: A read error may produce the germline difference seen at one junction end. The chain carries TRBV7-9 and TRBJ2-1; tentatively, D is TRBD2 (5 bases). The CDR3 contains 12 residues. Germline loops: CDR1 SEHNR, CDR2 FQNEAQ (reference sequence). The CDR3 protein is CASSPVGNEQLF. DNA of the CDR3: TGTGCCAGCAGCCCGGTCGGGAATGAGCAGCTCTTC.

The chain joins TRBV30 to TRBJ1-2; tentatively, D is TRBD1 (6 bases). CDR1 and CDR2 from the germline V gene are GTSNPN and SVGIG (reference sequence). CDR3 length equals 15 residues. The germline V and J ends were trimmed by 1 base and 2 bases, with 14 bases remaining between them. CDR3 sequence reads: CAWSEGTPQNYGYTF. The CDR3 DNA is TGTGCCTGGAGTGAAGGGACACCCCAGAACTATGGCTACACCTTC.

The chain employs TRBV12-5 and TRBJ2-7; D is possibly TRBD1 or TRBD2 (5 bases each). Trimming left V 3 bases short and J 7 bases short, with 19 bases between. The CDR3 sequence is 15 residues long. Germline assignment: CDR1 LGHNT and CDR2 FRNRAP. CDR3 residues: CASGLLGDGFLEQYF. DNA of the CDR3: TGTGCTAGTGGTTTACTCGGGGACGGTTTTTTAGAGCAGTACTTC.

The V and J genes are TRBV7-2 and TRBJ2-7; TRBD1 or TRBD2 may be the D gene (7 bases each). CDR1 and CDR2 (germline): SGHTA, FQGNSA. The CDR3 is made up of 15 amino acids. Trimming pared 0 bases from V and 2 bases from J, leaving 11 bases between. The CDR3 nucleotides read TGTGCCAGCAGCTTAGCGGGAGGGGGCACCTACGAGCAGTACTTC. Its protein product is CASSLAGGGTYEQYF.

The chain links TRBV5-4 to TRBJ2-7; D not resolved. Germline CDR1 reads SGHNT; CDR2 reads YYREEE (reference sequence). The V gene lost 0 bases and the J gene lost 1 base, with 2 bases spanning the gap. This CDR3 has 12 residues. This CDR3 reads CASSLESYEQYF. For the CDR3, the DNA is TGTGCCAGCAGCTTGGAGTCCTACGAGCAGTACTTC.

This clone was seen a single time. This sample also contains other DNA sequences that code for the same CDR3. The chain links TRBV10-3 to TRBJ2-7, with TRBD1 matching 9 bases. V dropped 5 bases and J dropped 1; count of bases not matched to a gene: 9. CDR1 and CDR2 from the germline V gene are ENHRY and SYGVKD. This CDR3 has 16 residues. The CDR3 here is CAISYPTTGGSYEQYF. The CDR3 DNA reads TGTGCCATCAGTTACCCAACGACAGGGGGATCCTACGAGCAGTACTTC.